This T cell receptor beta chain was found in a study of T-cell memory formation after mild COVID-19. About this clonotype itself: Its antigen is unidentified.

Study results and caveats: Memory from before infection featured some responding clones, which suggests cross-reactive memory joined.

MiXCR, run by TCRdb on the 5' RACE reads, gives a single entry per CDR3 protein. The sample holds 210,000 or so distinct CDR3 sequences; over 9.5% are singletons and the top ten take 3%. The sequence was obtained from a man aged 18 to 29 who had mild COVID-19 (a few samples of this study predate the infection). Cell type and time point are not known. Material: PBMCs or a T cell subset sorted from them (not recorded which).

The CDR3 spells CSASPLDGTDTQYF. CDR3 DNA sequence: TGCAGTGCTAGCCCCTTGGACGGAACAGATACGCAGTATTTT. V usage is TRBV20-1 and J usage is TRBJ2-3; D not resolved. The CDR3 contains 14 residues. From germline, CDR1 is DFQATT and CDR2 SNEGSKA (reference sequence). V was clipped by 3 bases and J by 3 bases, with 13 bases between them.